The 30 T cell receptor beta chains in this list originate from one sample, sequenced in a study of cytomegalovirus exposure and HLA in healthy donors. A multiplex PCR was run with 60 Vbeta primers and 13 Jbeta primers. Profiled with immunoSEQ multiplex PCR; TCRdb holds only in-frame clones, not every one. The sample contains under 250,000 clones, 70% to 90% of which appear only once. Sequenced sample: PBMCs. These receptors originate from a girl between 2 and 10 years old in good health and CMV-seronegative.

The chain couples TRBV5-4 to TRBJ2-7; 7 nucleotides line up with TRBD2. V was pared by 0 bases and J by 4 bases, with 10 bases of the junction left unmatched. The CDR3 sequence is 16 residues long. Germline CDR1 SGHNT, CDR2 YYREEE (reference sequence). The CDR3 DNA follows: TGTGCCAGCAGCTTGGCGGCTAGCGGAGCGGGTTACGAGCAGTACTTC. Translating gives CASSLAASGAGYEQYF.

The genes are TRBV18 and TRBJ2-7; TRBD1 agrees at 9 bases. This CDR3 is built from 15 residues. CDR1 and CDR2 from the germline V gene are KGHSH and LQKENI. V shed 3 bases, J shed 2 bases, and the junction held 5 bases outside the gene matches. CDR3 protein: CASSPTGGRTYEQYF. CDR3 nucleotide sequence: TGTGCCAGCTCACCTACAGGGGGCAGGACCTACGAGCAGTACTTC.

This clone was observed a few times. At one boundary the junction diverges from the germline segment, which might be a read error. This chain connects TRBV7-9 to TRBJ1-4; TRBD1 matches at 7 bases. Germline assignment: CDR1 SEHNR and CDR2 FQNEAQ (reference sequence). This CDR3 has 15 residues. The CDR3 loop reads CSSLQGPATNEKLFF. CDR3 DNA: TGTTCCAGCTTACAGGGGCCTGCAACTAATGAAAAACTGTTTTTT.

V is TRBV6-1 and J is TRBJ1-6; no clear D gene. Germline V gene sequence: CDR1 MNHNS, CDR2 SASEGT. Trimming cost V 0 bases and J 9 bases, with 6 bases left between them. CDR3 size: 13 residues. The CDR3 here is CASSEAPGSPLHF. The CDR3 nucleotides read TGTGCCAGCAGTGAAGCTCCCGGTTCACCCCTCCACTTT.

The V gene is TRBV30, the J gene TRBJ2-7; 8 bases match TRBD2. The CDR3 length is 14 residues. The J segment lost 4 bases and the V segment lost 0 bases, leaving 5 bases of the junction unmatched. Germline V gene data show CDR1 as GTSNPN and CDR2 as SVGIG (reference sequence). The CDR3 bases are TGTGCCTGGAGTGTTGATAGCGGGGAATACGAGCAGTACTTC. Encoded protein: CAWSVDSGEYEQYF.

J is TRBJ1-2 and V is TRBV29-1; the D is unclear. The CDR3 spans 11 residues. The V gene's germline CDR1 is SQVTM and CDR2 ANQGSEA. Trimming took 3 bases from V and 6 from J, leaving 8 bases between them. The CDR3: CSVEGGDGYTF. In DNA, the CDR3 is TGCAGCGTTGAGGGCGGGGATGGCTACACCTTC.

The chain employs TRBV4-1 and TRBJ2-1; 9 bases align to TRBD2. This CDR3 is 19 amino acids long. The germline gives CDR1 MGHRA, CDR2 YSYEKL. V lost 0 bases to trimming and J lost 4 bases; unmatched junction nucleotides: 13. CDR3 coding DNA: TGCGCCAGCAGCCAAGAAAGGTCCCCACTTAGCGGGAGTTACAATGAGCAGTTCTTC. It encodes CASSQERSPLSGSYNEQFF.

This clone was seen once. V and J are TRBV6-6 and TRBJ1-4; 10 bases map to TRBD1. The CDR3 covers 14 residues. Per germline, CDR1 MNHNY and CDR2 SVGAGI (reference sequence). V shed 6 bases, J shed 10 bases, and the junction held 8 bases outside the gene matches. The CDR3 sequence: CASSRAGTGVKLFF. In DNA, the CDR3 is TGTGCCAGCAGCCGAGCCGGGACAGGGGTAAAACTGTTTTTT.

The chain links TRBV28 to TRBJ2-1; 10 nucleotides match TRBD2. Germline V gene data show CDR1 as MDHEN and CDR2 as SYDVKM. With 8 bases clipped from V and 4 bases from J, the junction kept 5 bases outside the gene matches. The CDR3 has 14 residues. DNA for the CDR3: TGTGCCAGCTCTGGGACTAGCGATTACAATGAGCAGTTCTTC. Protein product: CASSGTSDYNEQFF.

This clone was seen once. The genes are TRBV27 and TRBJ2-7, with 8 bases identical to TRBD1. The V gene's germline CDR1 is MNHEY and CDR2 SMNVEV (reference sequence). J lost 7 bases, V lost 1 base, and 12 bases had no gene match. The CDR3 runs to 16 residues. The CDR3 nucleotides are TGTGCCAGCAGTTTATTTCCCTCAGGGACAGGCGGGGAGCAGTACTTC. This codes for CASSLFPSGTGGEQYF.

CDR3 sequence: CASSGGTYEQYF. The DNA for the CDR3 is TGTGCCAGCAGCGGGGGAACCTACGAGCAGTACTTC. The genes are TRBV6-5 and TRBJ2-5; TRBD2 might be the D (6 bases). Judging by the DNA end, TRBJ2-7 fits better; the J call may be wrong. CDR3 size: 12 residues. Germline V lookup: CDR1 MNHEY, CDR2 SVGAGI.

The chain couples TRBV7-9 to TRBJ1-1; maybe TRBD1 (6 bases). V gave up 4 bases and J gave up 0 bases, with 15 bases separating them. Germline CDR1 SEHNR, CDR2 FQNEAQ (reference sequence). The CDR3 totals 16 residues. The CDR3 loop reads CASSSPGHSLNTEAFF. DNA of the CDR3: TGTGCCAGCAGCTCCCCGGGACACAGCCTGAACACTGAAGCTTTCTTT.

This rearrangement joins TRBV7-9 to TRBJ2-2, with TRBD2 as a possible D gene (6 bases). CDR3 size: 18 residues. V shed 5 bases and J shed 2 bases, with 21 bases lying between them. CDR1 SEHNR and CDR2 FQNEAQ come from the germline V gene (reference sequence). The CDR3, as DNA: TGTGCCAGCAGCACCAAGGCCGGGGGACTCCTTAACACCGGGGAGCTGTTTTTT. It yields the protein CASSTKAGGLLNTGELFF.

The chain uses TRBV5-7 and TRBJ1-1; D gene ambiguous. TRBV5-7 is known as an ORF, though its function is uncertain. The CDR3 has 14 residues. V lost 0 bases and J lost 7, with 13 bases in between. CDR3 sequence reads: CASSLGRADFEAFF. Here the CDR3 DNA reads TGTGCCAGCAGCTTGGGGAGAGCTGACTTTGAAGCTTTCTTT.

The chain joins TRBV5-1 to TRBJ2-7, with D tentatively TRBD1 (5 bases). The length of the CDR3 is 13 residues. V was pared by 0 bases and J by 6 bases, with 10 bases between. CDR1 and CDR2 (germline): SGHRS, YFSETQ. The CDR3 bases are TGCGCCAGCAGCTTGGCCGCGACAGTCGAGCAGTACTTC. Protein product: CASSLAATVEQYF.

In its sample, this clone was seen once. The rearrangement joins TRBV7-9 to TRBJ2-3; a weak D match, TRBD1 (5 bases). This CDR3 comprises 17 residues. Deletions cut 5 bases from V and 1 base from J, with 19 bases between. Germline V lookup: CDR1 SEHNR, CDR2 FQNEAQ (reference sequence). The CDR3 bases are TGTGCCAGCAGCCGCCTCCAGACAGTTTCCGGCACAGATACGCAGTATTTT. The encoded protein is CASSRLQTVSGTDTQYF.

The V gene is TRBV6-5, the J gene TRBJ2-7; 8 bases agree with TRBD1. Germline V CDR1 and CDR2: MNHEY, SVGAGI. The CDR3 is 15 residues long. V lost 2 bases to trimming and J lost 4 bases; unmatched junction nucleotides: 7. The CDR3 region is CASSYRPGQGYEQYF. The CDR3 nucleotides read TGTGCCAGCAGTTACCGCCCCGGACAGGGATACGAGCAGTACTTC.

The J gene is TRBJ1-1, the V gene TRBV7-2; D perhaps matches TRBD1 (6 bases). Germline values: CDR1 SGHTA, CDR2 FQGNSA. CDR3 size: 15 residues. Trimming removed 5 bases at V and 1 base at J, with 14 bases between. CDR3 loop: CASSRPGTQNTEAFF. The CDR3 region has the DNA TGTGCCAGCAGCAGGCCCGGGACACAGAACACTGAAGCTTTCTTT.

The rearrangement links TRBV5-8 to TRBJ2-1; D gene unclear. CDR3 length equals 10 residues. Germline V lookup: CDR1 SGHTS, CDR2 YDEGEE. Trimming took off 3 bases at V and 12 bases at J, with 7 bases between the two ends. Here the CDR3 reads CASSSQSQFF. The CDR3 region has the DNA TGTGCCAGCAGCTCCCAGTCGCAGTTCTTC.

V and J are TRBV11-3 and TRBJ2-1; D uncertain. V was pared by 5 bases and J by 2 bases, with 13 bases between. Germline V gives CDR1 SGHNT, CDR2 YENEEA. The CDR3 totals 15 residues. The DNA for the CDR3 is TGTGCCAGCAGCCCCCGGGTAGTACCCTACAATGAGCAGTTCTTC. It is translated as CASSPRVVPYNEQFF.

The genes are TRBV4-1 and TRBJ2-7; 9 nucleotides align to TRBD2. The CDR3 has 16 residues. The germline gives CDR1 MGHRA, CDR2 YSYEKL. The junction had 9 bases not matched to a gene; V was cut back by 0 bases and J by 6 bases. The CDR3 reads CASSQDEVAGVFEQYF. In nucleotides, the CDR3 is TGCGCCAGCAGCCAAGATGAGGTAGCGGGAGTATTCGAGCAGTACTTC.

V usage is TRBV6-5 and J usage is TRBJ1-6; D gene uncertain. Germline loops: CDR1 MNHEY, CDR2 SVGAGI. The CDR3 contains 16 residues. Trimming took off 0 bases at V and 6 bases at J, with 12 bases between the two ends. The CDR3 nucleotides read TGTGCCAGCAGTTACTCGATCCGGGGTTCTAATTCACCCCTCCACTTT. This sequence encodes CASSYSIRGSNSPLHF.

The chain links TRBV14 to TRBJ2-7, with TRBD1 identical over 7 bases. Germline CDR1 is SGHDN and CDR2 is FVKESK. The V gene end was trimmed by 3 bases and the J gene end by 3 bases; junction bases not matched to a gene: 2. This CDR3 has 13 residues. CDR3 sequence (DNA): TGTGCCAGCAGCCACCGGGACAGCTACGAGCAGTACTTC. Its protein product is CASSHRDSYEQYF.

CDR3 bases: TGTGCCAGCAGTCCTGGCAGGGCGTACGAGCAGTACTTC. Residues: CASSPGRAYEQYF. The genes are TRBV25-1 and TRBJ2-7; D may be TRBD1 (5 bases). Trimming took 5 bases from V and 4 from J, leaving 12 bases between them. The length of the CDR3 is 13 residues. Germline-derived CDR1 and CDR2 are MGHDK and SYGVNS.

The chain carries TRBV2 and TRBJ1-2; 7 positions agree with TRBD1. Germline lookup yields CDR1 SNHLY and CDR2 FYNNEI. This CDR3 has 13 residues. Trimming cost V 7 bases and J 3 bases; bases outside gene matches: 5. The CDR3 reads CASNVQGDYGYTF. CDR3 nucleotide sequence: TGTGCCAGCAATGTCCAGGGGGACTATGGCTACACCTTC. The full variable domain, with the rest looked up from reference TRBV2 and TRBJ1-2, is EPEVTQTPSHQVTQMGQEVILRCVPISNHLYFYWYRQILGQKVEFLVSFYNNEISEKSEIFDDQFSVERPDGSNFTLKIRSTKLEDSAMYFCASNVQGDYGYTFGSGTRLTVV.

The gene calls are TRBV5-1 and TRBJ2-7, with D unresolved. In germline, CDR1 is SGHRS, CDR2 YFSETQ. Trimming shortened V by 0 bases and J by 0 bases, and 4 bases separated the two germline ends. This CDR3 is built from 13 residues. DNA of the CDR3: TGCGCCAGCAGCTTGGACACCTCCTACGAGCAGTACTTC. This encodes CASSLDTSYEQYF.

The rearrangement links TRBV29-1 to TRBJ2-1, with 9 bases matching TRBD1. Germline CDR1 is SQVTM and CDR2 is ANQGSEA. The CDR3 covers 13 residues. In DNA form, the CDR3 reads TGCAGTGCCTCCGGGACAGGGTACAATGAGCAGTTCTTC. Translation: CSASGTGYNEQFF.

This chain uses TRBV27 with TRBJ2-7; 9 positions agree with TRBD2. V lost 0 bases to trimming and J lost 4 bases; unmatched junction nucleotides: 7. Germline CDR1 and CDR2: MNHEY and SMNVEV (reference sequence). The CDR3 runs to 16 residues. CDR3: CASSLSPSGRSYEQYF. CDR3 bases: TGTGCCAGCAGTTTATCCCCCAGCGGGAGGAGTTACGAGCAGTACTTC.

The V gene is TRBV18, the J gene TRBJ2-5; D might be TRBD2 (6 bases). Germline CDR1 KGHSH, CDR2 LQKENI. This CDR3 has 15 amino acids. V lost 6 bases to trimming and J lost 3 bases, with 17 bases between them. The DNA of the CDR3 is TGTGCCAGCTCCCAACTGGGCAGGGAGGAAGAGACCCAGTACTTC. Amino acids: CASSQLGREEETQYF.

The J gene is TRBJ1-2, the V gene TRBV30; perhaps TRBD1 as D (6 bases). The CDR3 extends over 14 amino acids. V dropped 1 base and J dropped 4 bases, with 13 bases sitting between them. The germline V gene encodes CDR1 GTSNPN and CDR2 SVGIG (reference sequence). DNA of the CDR3: TGTGCCTGGAGTGATCGGACAGAAACCTATGGCTACACCTTC. Translating gives CAWSDRTETYGYTF.